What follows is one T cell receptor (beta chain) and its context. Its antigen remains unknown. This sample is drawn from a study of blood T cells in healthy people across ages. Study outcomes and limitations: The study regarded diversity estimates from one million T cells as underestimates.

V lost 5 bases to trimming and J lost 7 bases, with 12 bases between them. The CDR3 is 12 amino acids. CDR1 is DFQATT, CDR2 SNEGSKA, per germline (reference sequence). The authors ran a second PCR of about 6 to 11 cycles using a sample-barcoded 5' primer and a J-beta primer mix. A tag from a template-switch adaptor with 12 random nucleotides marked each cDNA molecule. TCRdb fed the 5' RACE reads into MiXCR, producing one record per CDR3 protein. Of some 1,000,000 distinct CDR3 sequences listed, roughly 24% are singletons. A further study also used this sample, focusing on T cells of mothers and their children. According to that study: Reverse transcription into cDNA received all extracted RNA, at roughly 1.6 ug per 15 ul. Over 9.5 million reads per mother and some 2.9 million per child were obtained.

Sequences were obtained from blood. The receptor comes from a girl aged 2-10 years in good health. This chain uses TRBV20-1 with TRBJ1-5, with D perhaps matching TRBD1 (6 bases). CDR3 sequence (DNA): TGCAGTGCTGGGGGCTTGGGACAGCCCCAGCATTTT. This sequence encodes CSAGGLGQPQHF.